This T cell receptor beta chain originates from a study of blood T cell repertoires in COVID-19. Study at large: Sites in the United States, Italy and Spain provided acute and convalescent COVID-19 samples.

Participants were aged about 18 to 90 years, lived in 20 to 30 US areas, and enrolled virtually. The study counted Cohort 3 donors as recovered given two negative PCRs, clearance, or symptom resolution. CDR1 is WNHNN, CDR2 SYGVQD, per germline (reference sequence). V shed 5 bases, J shed 5 bases, and the junction held 11 bases outside the gene matches. The CDR3 contains 16 residues. Generated by immunoSEQ multiplex PCR, the TCRdb table keeps only in-frame clones and is missing some. The sample records 350,000 to 450,000 clones, roughly 86% being singletons. This receptor was identified in a woman in her 30s who had recovered from COVID-19. The sample taken for sequencing was PBMCs or T cells enriched from blood (not recorded which). The chain carries TRBV10-1 and TRBJ2-5, with TRBD1 matching 10 bases. CDR3 loop: CASSWDRGTGWETQYF. The CDR3 bases are TGCGCCAGCAGTTGGGACAGGGGAACCGGTTGGGAGACCCAGTACTTC.